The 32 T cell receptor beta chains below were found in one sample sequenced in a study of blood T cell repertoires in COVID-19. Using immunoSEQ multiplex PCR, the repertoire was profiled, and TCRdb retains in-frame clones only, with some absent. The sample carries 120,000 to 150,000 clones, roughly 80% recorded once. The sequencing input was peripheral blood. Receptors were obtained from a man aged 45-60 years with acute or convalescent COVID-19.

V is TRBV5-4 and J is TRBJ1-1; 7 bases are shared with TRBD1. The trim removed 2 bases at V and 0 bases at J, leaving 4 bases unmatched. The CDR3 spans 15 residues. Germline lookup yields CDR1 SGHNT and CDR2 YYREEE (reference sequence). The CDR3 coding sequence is TGTGCCAGCAGCTTAGGGGGCACCATGAACACTGAAGCTTTCTTT. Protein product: CASSLGGTMNTEAFF.

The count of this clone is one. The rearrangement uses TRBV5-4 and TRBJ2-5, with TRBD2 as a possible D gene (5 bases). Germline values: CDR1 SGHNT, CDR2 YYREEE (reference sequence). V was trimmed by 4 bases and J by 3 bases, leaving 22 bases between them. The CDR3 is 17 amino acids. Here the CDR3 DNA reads TGTGCCAGCAGCAACCCCTCTAGACGAGCGGAGGAAGAGACCCAGTACTTC. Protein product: CASSNPSRRAEEETQYF.

This CDR3 reads CASRSGGYEQYF. CDR3 nucleotides: TGTGCCAGCAGGTCAGGGGGTTACGAGCAGTACTTC. This chain uses TRBV12-3 or TRBV12-4 with TRBJ2-7; TRBD1 matches 7 bases. CDR3 length: 12 amino acids. V shed 6 bases and J 4 bases; nucleotides not matched to a gene: 3.

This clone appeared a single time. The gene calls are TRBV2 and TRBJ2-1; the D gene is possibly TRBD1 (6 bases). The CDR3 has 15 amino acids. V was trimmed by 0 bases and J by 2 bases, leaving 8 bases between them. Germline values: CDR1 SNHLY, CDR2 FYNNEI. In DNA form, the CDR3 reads TGTGCCAGCAGTGAAGCGGGGGCTACCTACAATGAGCAGTTCTTC. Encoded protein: CASSEAGATYNEQFF.

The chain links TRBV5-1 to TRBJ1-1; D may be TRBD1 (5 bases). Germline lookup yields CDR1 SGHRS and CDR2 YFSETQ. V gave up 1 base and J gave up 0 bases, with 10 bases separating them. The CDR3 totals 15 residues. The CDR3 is CASSLRGYMNTEAFF. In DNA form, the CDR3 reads TGCGCCAGCAGCTTGAGGGGTTACATGAACACTGAAGCTTTCTTT.

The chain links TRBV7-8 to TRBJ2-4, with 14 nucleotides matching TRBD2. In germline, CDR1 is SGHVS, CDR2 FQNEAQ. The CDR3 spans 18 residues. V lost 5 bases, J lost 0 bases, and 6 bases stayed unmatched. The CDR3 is CASSPGLAGGKAKNIQYF. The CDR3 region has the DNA TGTGCCAGCAGCCCTGGACTAGCGGGGGGAAAAGCCAAAAACATTCAGTACTTC.

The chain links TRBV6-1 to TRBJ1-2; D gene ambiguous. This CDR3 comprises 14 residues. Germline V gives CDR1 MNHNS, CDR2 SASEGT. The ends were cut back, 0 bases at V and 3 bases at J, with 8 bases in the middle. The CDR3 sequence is CASSEAYGDYGYTF. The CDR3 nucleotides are TGTGCCAGCAGTGAAGCTTACGGAGACTATGGCTACACCTTC.

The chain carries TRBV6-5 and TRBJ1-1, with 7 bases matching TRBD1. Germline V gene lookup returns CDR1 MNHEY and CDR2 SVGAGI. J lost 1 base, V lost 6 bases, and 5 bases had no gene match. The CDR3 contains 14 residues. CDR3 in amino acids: CASSYRTGNTEAFF. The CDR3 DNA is TGTGCCAGCAGCTACAGGACAGGGAACACTGAAGCTTTCTTT.

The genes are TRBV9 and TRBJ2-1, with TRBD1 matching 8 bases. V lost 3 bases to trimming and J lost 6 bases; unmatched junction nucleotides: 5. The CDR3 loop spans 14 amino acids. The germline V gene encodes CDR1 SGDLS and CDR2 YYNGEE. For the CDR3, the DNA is TGTGCCAGCAGCGGCGACAGGGGAAGCAATGAGCAGTTCTTC. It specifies CASSGDRGSNEQFF.

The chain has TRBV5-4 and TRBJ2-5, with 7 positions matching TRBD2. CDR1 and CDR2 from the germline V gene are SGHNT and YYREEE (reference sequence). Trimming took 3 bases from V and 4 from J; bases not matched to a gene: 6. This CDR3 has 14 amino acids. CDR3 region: CASSWGGTIETQYF. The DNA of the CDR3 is TGTGCCAGCAGCTGGGGTGGGACTATAGAGACCCAGTACTTC.

Here the CDR3 DNA reads TGTGCCTGGAGTTTGCAGGTCACAGATACGCAGTATTTT. Translation gives CAWSLQVTDTQYF. The chain links TRBV30 to TRBJ2-3; D is unclear. CDR1 and CDR2 (germline): GTSNPN, SVGIG (reference sequence). The CDR3 totals 13 residues. V lost 2 bases to trimming and J lost 2 bases, with 8 bases between them.

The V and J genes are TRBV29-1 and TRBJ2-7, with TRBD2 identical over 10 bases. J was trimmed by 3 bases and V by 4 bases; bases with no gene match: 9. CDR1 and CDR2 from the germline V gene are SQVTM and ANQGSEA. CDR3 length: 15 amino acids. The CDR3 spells CSVVWTSGIYYEQYF. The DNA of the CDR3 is TGCAGCGTTGTATGGACTAGCGGAATCTACTACGAGCAGTACTTC.

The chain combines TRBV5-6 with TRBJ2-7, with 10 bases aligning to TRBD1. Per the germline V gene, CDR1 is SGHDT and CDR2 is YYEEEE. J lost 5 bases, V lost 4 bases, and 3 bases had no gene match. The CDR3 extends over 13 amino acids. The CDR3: CASSRDRGHEQYV. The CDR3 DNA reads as TGTGCCAGCAGCAGGGACAGGGGCCACGAGCAGTACGTC.

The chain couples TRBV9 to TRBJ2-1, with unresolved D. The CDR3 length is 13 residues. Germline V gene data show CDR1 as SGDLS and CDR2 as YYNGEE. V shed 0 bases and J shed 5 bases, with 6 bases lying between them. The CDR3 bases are TGTGCCAGCAGCGTAGTCGGTGACAATGAGCAGTTCTTC. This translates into CASSVVGDNEQFF.

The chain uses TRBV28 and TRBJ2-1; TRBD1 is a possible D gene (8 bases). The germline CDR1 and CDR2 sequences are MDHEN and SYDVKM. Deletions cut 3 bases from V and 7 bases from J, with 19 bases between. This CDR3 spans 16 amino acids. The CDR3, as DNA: TGTGCCAGCAGTTTCCCTTTGACAGGGGAGGGTAATGAGCAGTTCTTC. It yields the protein CASSFPLTGEGNEQFF. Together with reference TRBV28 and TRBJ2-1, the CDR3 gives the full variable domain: DVKVTQSSRYLVKRTGEKVFLECVQDMDHENMFWYRQDPGLGLRLIYFSYDVKMKEKGDIPEGYSVSREKKERFSLILESASTNQTSMYLCASSFPLTGEGNEQFFGPGTRLTVL.

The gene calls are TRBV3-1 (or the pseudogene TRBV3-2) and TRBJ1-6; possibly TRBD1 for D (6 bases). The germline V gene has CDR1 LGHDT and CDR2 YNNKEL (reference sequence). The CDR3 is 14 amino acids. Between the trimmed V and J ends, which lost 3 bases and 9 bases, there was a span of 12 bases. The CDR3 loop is CASSQGRGTSPLHF. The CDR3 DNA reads TGTGCCAGCAGCCAGGGCAGGGGTACTTCACCCCTCCACTTT.

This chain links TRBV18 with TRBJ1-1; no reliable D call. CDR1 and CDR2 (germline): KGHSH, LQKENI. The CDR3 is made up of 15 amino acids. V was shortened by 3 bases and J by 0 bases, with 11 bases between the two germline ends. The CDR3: CASSPLDWLNTEAFF. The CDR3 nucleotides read TGTGCCAGCTCACCCCTTGACTGGTTGAACACTGAAGCTTTCTTT.

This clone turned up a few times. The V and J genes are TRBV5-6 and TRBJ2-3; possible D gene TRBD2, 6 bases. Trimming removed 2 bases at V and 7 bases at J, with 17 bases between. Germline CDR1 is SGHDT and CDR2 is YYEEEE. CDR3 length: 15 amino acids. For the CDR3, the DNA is TGTGCCAGCAGCTTTACAGGTGGAGGGACTTATACGCAGTATTTT. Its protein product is CASSFTGGGTYTQYF. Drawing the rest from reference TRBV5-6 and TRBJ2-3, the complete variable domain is DAGVTQSPTHLIKTRGQQVTLRCSPKSGHDTVSWYQQALGQGPQFIFQYYEEEERQRGNFPDRFSGHQFPNYSSELNVNALLLGDSALYLCASSFTGGGTYTQYFGPGTRLTVL.

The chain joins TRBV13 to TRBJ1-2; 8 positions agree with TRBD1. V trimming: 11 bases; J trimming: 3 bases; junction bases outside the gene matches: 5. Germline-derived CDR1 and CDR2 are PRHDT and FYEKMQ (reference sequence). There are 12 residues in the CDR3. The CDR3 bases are TGTGCCTCCTCGACAGGGGACTATGGCTACACCTTC. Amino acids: CASSTGDYGYTF.

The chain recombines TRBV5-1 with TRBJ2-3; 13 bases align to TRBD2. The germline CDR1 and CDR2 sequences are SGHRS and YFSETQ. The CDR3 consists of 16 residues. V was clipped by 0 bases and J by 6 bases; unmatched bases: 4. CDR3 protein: CASSLGLAGGMDTQYF. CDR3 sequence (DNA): TGCGCCAGCAGCTTGGGACTAGCGGGGGGTATGGATACGCAGTATTTT.

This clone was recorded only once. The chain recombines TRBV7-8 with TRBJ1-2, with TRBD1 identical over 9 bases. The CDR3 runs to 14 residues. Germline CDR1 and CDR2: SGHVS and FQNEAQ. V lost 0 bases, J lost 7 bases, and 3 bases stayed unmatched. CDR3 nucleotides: TGTGCCAGCAGCTTAGCGCGGGACAGGGTTGGCTACACCTTC. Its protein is CASSLARDRVGYTF. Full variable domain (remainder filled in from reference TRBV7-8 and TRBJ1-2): GAGVSQSPRYKVAKRGQDVALRCDPISGHVSLFWYQQALGQGPEFLTYFQNEAQLDKSGLPSDRFFAERPEGSVSTLKIQRTQQEDSAVYLCASSLARDRVGYTFGSGTRLTVV.

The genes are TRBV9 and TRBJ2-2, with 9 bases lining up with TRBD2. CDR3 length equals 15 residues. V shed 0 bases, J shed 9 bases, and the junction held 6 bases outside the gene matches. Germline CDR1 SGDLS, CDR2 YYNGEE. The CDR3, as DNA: TGTGCCAGCAGCGTAGCTGCGGGGGGGCCCCGGGAGCTGTTTTTT. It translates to CASSVAAGGPRELFF. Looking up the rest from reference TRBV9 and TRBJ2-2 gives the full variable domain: DSGVTQTPKHLITATGQRVTLRCSPRSGDLSVYWYQQSLDQGLQFLIQYYNGEERAKGNILERFSAQQFPDLHSELNLSSLELGDSALYFCASSVAAGGPRELFFGEGSRLTVL.

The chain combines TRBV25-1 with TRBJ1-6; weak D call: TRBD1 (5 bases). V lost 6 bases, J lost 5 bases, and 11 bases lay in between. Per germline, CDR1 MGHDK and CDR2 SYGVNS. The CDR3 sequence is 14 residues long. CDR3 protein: CASRDDRNNSPLHF. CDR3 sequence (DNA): TGTGCCAGCAGGGACGACAGAAATAATTCACCCCTCCACTTT.

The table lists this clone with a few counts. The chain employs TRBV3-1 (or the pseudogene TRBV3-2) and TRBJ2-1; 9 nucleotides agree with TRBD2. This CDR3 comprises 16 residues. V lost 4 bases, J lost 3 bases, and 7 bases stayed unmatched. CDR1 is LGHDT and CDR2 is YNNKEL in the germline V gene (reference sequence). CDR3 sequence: CASSLERLAVYNEQFF. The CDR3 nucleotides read TGTGCCAGCAGCCTTGAACGACTAGCGGTCTACAATGAGCAGTTCTTC.

This CDR3 reads CASSSELGGGYTF. Written as DNA, the CDR3 is TGTGCCAGCAGCTCCGAACTAGGCGGTGGCTACACCTTC. V gene TRBV6-6 combines with J gene TRBJ1-2; D not resolved. Germline CDR1 is MNHNY and CDR2 is SVGAGI (reference sequence). CDR3 length: 13 residues. V was clipped by 6 bases and J by 7 bases, with 15 bases between them.

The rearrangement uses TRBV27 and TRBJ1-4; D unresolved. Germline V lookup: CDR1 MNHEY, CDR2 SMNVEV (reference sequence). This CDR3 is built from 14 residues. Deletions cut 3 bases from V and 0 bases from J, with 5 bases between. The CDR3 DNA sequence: TGTGCCAGCAGTTTCACTGCAACTAATGAAAAACTGTTTTTT. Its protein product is CASSFTATNEKLFF.

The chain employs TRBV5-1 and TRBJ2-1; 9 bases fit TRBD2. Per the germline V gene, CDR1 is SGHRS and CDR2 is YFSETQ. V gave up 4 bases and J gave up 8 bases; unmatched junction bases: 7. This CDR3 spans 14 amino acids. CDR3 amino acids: CASSPRGGNDEQFF. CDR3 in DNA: TGCGCCAGCAGCCCGCGGGGGGGCAACGATGAGCAGTTCTTC. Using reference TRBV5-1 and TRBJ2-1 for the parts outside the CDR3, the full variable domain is KAGVTQTPRYLIKTRGQQVTLSCSPISGHRSVSWYQQTPGQGLQFLFEYFSETQRNKGNFPGRFSGRQFSNSRSEMNVSTLELGDSALYLCASSPRGGNDEQFFGPGTRLTVL.

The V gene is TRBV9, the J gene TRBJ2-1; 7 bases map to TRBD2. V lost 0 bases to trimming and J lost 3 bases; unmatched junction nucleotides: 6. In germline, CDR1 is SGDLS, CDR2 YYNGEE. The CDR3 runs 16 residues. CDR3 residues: CASSVDVPGGYNEQFF. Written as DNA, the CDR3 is TGTGCCAGCAGCGTAGACGTACCGGGGGGCTACAATGAGCAGTTCTTC. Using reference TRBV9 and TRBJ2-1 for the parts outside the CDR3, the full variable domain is DSGVTQTPKHLITATGQRVTLRCSPRSGDLSVYWYQQSLDQGLQFLIQYYNGEERAKGNILERFSAQQFPDLHSELNLSSLELGDSALYFCASSVDVPGGYNEQFFGPGTRLTVL.

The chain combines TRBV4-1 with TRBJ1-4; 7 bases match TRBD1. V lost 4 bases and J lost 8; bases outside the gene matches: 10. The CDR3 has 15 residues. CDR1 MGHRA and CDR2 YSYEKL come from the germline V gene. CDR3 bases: TGCGCCAGCAGCCTTGAGGGAAACAGGGGCGAAAAACTGTTTTTT. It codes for CASSLEGNRGEKLFF.

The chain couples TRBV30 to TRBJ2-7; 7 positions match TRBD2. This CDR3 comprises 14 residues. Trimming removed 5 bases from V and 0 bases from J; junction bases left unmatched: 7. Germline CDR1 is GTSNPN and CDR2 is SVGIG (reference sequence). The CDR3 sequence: CAWHWGGSSYEQYV. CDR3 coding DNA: TGTGCCTGGCATTGGGGGGGGAGCTCCTACGAGCAGTACGTC.

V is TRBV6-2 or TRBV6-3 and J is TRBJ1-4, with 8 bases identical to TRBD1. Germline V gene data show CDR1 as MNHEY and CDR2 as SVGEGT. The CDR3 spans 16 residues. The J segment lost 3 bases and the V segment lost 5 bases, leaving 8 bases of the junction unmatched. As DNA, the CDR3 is TGTGCCAGCAGTCAAAGACCGGGACAGGCTAATGAAAAACTGTTTTTT. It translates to CASSQRPGQANEKLFF.

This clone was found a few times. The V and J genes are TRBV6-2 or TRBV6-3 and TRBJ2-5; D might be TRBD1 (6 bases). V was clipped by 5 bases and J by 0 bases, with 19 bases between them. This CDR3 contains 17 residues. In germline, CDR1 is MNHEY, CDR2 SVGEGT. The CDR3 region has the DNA TGTGCCAGCAGTACCACCCTCACAGGGTTCTACCAAGAGACCCAGTACTTC. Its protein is CASSTTLTGFYQETQYF.